The rows below give T cell receptor beta chains drawn from one sample of a study of blood T cell repertoires in COVID-19. Assay: immunoSEQ multiplex PCR; the TCRdb copy retains only in-frame clones and omits some. This sample has about 200,000 clones, with roughly 90% found just once. The sample was peripheral blood. The receptor set was obtained from a man between 35 and 55 years old with acute or convalescent COVID-19. CDR3s include the opening cysteine and the closing phenylalanine or tryptophan. D genes are given only for firm matches. The size entry is marked missing in some rows and otherwise reads once, few, many or a size class.

d_call clone_size j_call v_call cdr3_aa cdr3_nt
TRBD2 . TRBJ2-1 TRBV6-4 CASSVEAGTSGPYNEQFF TGTGCCAGCAGCGTAGAGGCCGGGACTAGCGGACCTTACAATGAGCAGTTCTTC
TRBD2 . TRBJ2-3 TRBV5-1 CASSFRLAGGRDTQYF TGCGCCAGCAGCTTCCGCCTAGCGGGGGGGCGGGATACGCAGTATTTT
TRBD2 few TRBJ2-5 TRBV28 CASSLFGLGGGYQETQYF TGTGCCAGCAGTTTGTTTGGGCTTGGGGGGGGGTACCAAGAGACCCAGTACTTC
. . TRBJ1-2 TRBV18 CASSRVMGAGGYTF TGTGCCAGCTCCCGTGTTATGGGGGCGGGCGGCTACACCTTC
. . TRBJ1-2 TRBV5-6 CASSTGGRLGYTF TGTGCCAGCAGCACCGGGGGGAGGCTTGGCTACACCTTC
. . TRBJ1-2 TRBV6-5 CASSYPGSNYGYTF TGTGCCAGCAGTTACCCGGGATCTAACTATGGCTACACCTTC
. once TRBJ2-4 TRBV9 CASSVSVAKNIQYF TGTGCCAGCAGCGTCTCTGTTGCCAAAAACATTCAGTACTTC
TRBD1 . TRBJ1-4 TRBV4-3 CASSPGTGDGKLFF TGCGCCAGCAGCCCGGGGACAGGCGATGGGAAACTGTTTTTT
. . TRBJ1-2 TRBV18 CASSPESDYGYTF TGTGCCAGCTCACCTGAGTCGGACTATGGCTACACCTTC
TRBD1 . TRBJ1-2 TRBV27 CASSSRTGGAKGYTF TGTGCCAGCAGTTCCCGGACAGGGGGCGCAAAGGGCTACACCTTC
. once TRBJ1-4 TRBV5-1 CASSLGQGITNEKLFF TGCGCCAGCAGCTTGGGGCAGGGGATAACTAATGAAAAACTGTTTTTT
TRBD1 . TRBJ2-7 TRBV10-3 CAISDSGTGGYEQYF TGTGCCATCAGTGACTCCGGGACAGGAGGATACGAGCAGTACTTC
. . TRBJ1-1 TRBV11-1 CASSLSVTEAFF TGTGCCAGCAGCTTAAGCGTCACTGAAGCTTTCTTT
. . TRBJ2-3 TRBV29-1 CSVEAGGTDTQYF TGCAGCGTTGAAGCCGGGGGTACAGATACGCAGTATTTT
TRBD2 once TRBJ2-3 TRBV14 CASLAGPTDTQYF TGTGCCAGTCTAGCGGGACCGACAGATACGCAGTATTTT
. . TRBJ2-4 TRBV7-9 CASSSGLRNIQYF TGTGCCAGCAGCTCGGGACTTCGAAACATTCAGTACTTC
TRBD1 once TRBJ2-7 TRBV29-1 CSVRDRVGEQYF TGCAGCGTCCGGGACAGGGTCGGCGAGCAGTACTTC
. once TRBJ2-1 TRBV19 CASSGTGGYDEQFF TGTGCCAGTAGCGGGACGGGGGGCTACGATGAGCAGTTCTTC
. . TRBJ1-2 TRBV30 CAWSPSFSGPRSDGYTF TGTGCCTGGAGTCCTAGCTTTAGCGGTCCTAGATCGGATGGCTACACCTTC
TRBD1 . TRBJ1-2 TRBV6-2/TRBV6-3 CASSYHGTGGGYTF TGTGCCAGCAGTTACCACGGGACAGGGGGCGGCTACACCTTC
. . TRBJ2-7 TRBV5-1 CASSLTVPYEQYF TGCGCCAGCAGCTTGACAGTCCCCTACGAGCAGTACTTC
. . TRBJ1-5 TRBV18 CASSPPGQPQHF TGTGCCAGCTCACCCCCGGGTCAGCCCCAGCATTTT
TRBD1 . TRBJ1-2 TRBV7-8 CASSSKEGGTGALRGYGYTF TGTGCCAGCAGCTCCAAGGAGGGGGGGACAGGGGCCCTGAGGGGCTATGGCTACACCTTC
TRBD1 . TRBJ1-2 TRBV12-3/TRBV12-4 CASSQQGSHGYTF TGTGCCAGCAGTCAACAGGGGAGCCATGGCTACACCTTC
TRBD2 few TRBJ2-7 TRBV19 CASSPRGGQQYF TGTGCCAGTAGTCCCCGGGGGGGGCAACAGTACTTC
. many TRBJ2-3 TRBV7-9 CASSLDRQTVTQYF TGTGCCAGCAGCTTAGACAGGCAAACTGTTACGCAGTATTTT
TRBD1 . TRBJ1-5 TRBV7-4 CASSPERQGWSNQPQHF TGTGCCAGCAGCCCCGAACGACAGGGTTGGAGCAATCAGCCCCAGCATTTT
. . TRBJ1-1 TRBV11-2 CASSLDRGGGVNTEAFF TGTGCCAGCAGCTTAGATCGGGGCGGGGGCGTAAACACTGAAGCTTTCTTT
. . TRBJ2-1 TRBV7-9 CASSLEGNEQFF TGTGCCAGCAGCCTGGAGGGCAATGAGCAGTTCTTC
. . TRBJ2-5 TRBV12-3/TRBV12-4 CASRAQGWETQYF TGTGCCAGCAGAGCACAGGGTTGGGAGACCCAGTACTTC
TRBD2 . TRBJ2-1 TRBV19 CASSTLAGHNEQFF TGTGCCAGTAGTACACTAGCGGGACACAATGAGCAGTTCTTC
TRBD1 few TRBJ1-1 TRBV6-2/TRBV6-3 CASSYSAGQGAEAFF TGTGCCAGCAGTTACTCGGCGGGACAGGGGGCTGAAGCTTTCTTT
TRBD1 . TRBJ2-1 TRBV2 CASSVQGVGNEQFF TGTGCCAGCAGTGTTCAGGGGGTAGGCAATGAGCAGTTCTTC
. . TRBJ2-7 TRBV12-3/TRBV12-4 CASSLVGKYEQYF TGTGCCAGCAGTTTGGTTGGCAAATACGAGCAGTACTTC
. . TRBJ2-5 TRBV21-1 CASSKQGARETQYF TGTGCCAGCAGCAAACAGGGGGCGCGTGAGACCCAGTACTTC
. . TRBJ1-3 TRBV29-1 CSVIFGVSSGNTIYF TGCAGCGTTATCTTCGGAGTCAGCTCTGGAAACACCATATATTTT
TRBD1 . TRBJ1-1 TRBV5-1 CASSPQGATEAFF TGCGCCAGCAGCCCGCAGGGGGCAACTGAAGCTTTCTTT
. . TRBJ2-3 TRBV27 CASGHYNLGGGTDTQYF TGTGCCAGCGGACACTACAATCTGGGGGGTGGCACAGATACGCAGTATTTT
. . TRBJ2-1 TRBV10-3 CAISADNEQFF TGTGCCATCAGTGCAGACAATGAGCAGTTCTTC
. . TRBJ2-7 TRBV5-1 CASSLDSPSYEQYF TGCGCCAGCAGCTTGGACAGCCCCTCCTACGAGCAGTACTTC